The 4 T cell receptor beta chains listed next were all sequenced from one sample in a study of T cells in Graves' hyperthyroidism and ophthalmopathy. Amplification of TCR beta CDR3 regions used RNA as the template. An initial round of RT-PCR targeting the TCR CDR3 relied on the HTBI primer set. TCRdb processed the multiplex PCR reads anew with MiXCR; each CDR3 protein has one entry. The sample yields around 60,000 distinct CDR3 sequences, 49% seen once. The sequenced sample consisted of blood. The receptors stem from a woman in her twenties or thirties with Graves' ophthalmopathy.

In DNA, the CDR3 is TGTGCCAGCAGTGAATTGGACAGTAAAGAGACCCAGTACTTC. Translation: CASSELDSKETQYF. This rearrangement joins TRBV25-1 to TRBJ2-5, with TRBD1 as a possible D gene (6 bases). There are 14 residues in the CDR3. Germline V gene data show CDR1 as MGHDK and CDR2 as SYGVNS. Trimming left V 1 base short and J 3 bases short, with 9 bases between.

This clonotype was counted ten times or more. The V and J genes are TRBV10-1 and TRBJ2-7, with TRBD1 matching over 10 bases. Germline-derived CDR1 and CDR2 are WNHNN and SYGVQD (reference sequence). The CDR3 spans 15 residues. V shed 7 bases and J 7 bases; nucleotides not matched to a gene: 13. The CDR3 reads CASKSVRTGGIEQYF. The CDR3 DNA sequence: TGCGCCAGCAAATCCGTGAGGACAGGGGGGATAGAGCAGTACTTC.

About this clonotype itself: The conserved closing phenylalanine or tryptophan is absent in this CDR3, likely reflecting a read error. The DNA is omitted, as the CDR3 cannot be located on it reliably, and the CDR3 follows TCRdb's listing. V gene TRBV10-3 combines with J gene TRBJ1-1. Germline CDR1 is ENHRY and CDR2 is SYGVKD. The CDR3 contains 8 residues when both ends are counted. CDR3 amino acids: CAISETMR.

Details on this clonotype: The conserved closing phenylalanine or tryptophan is absent in this CDR3, likely reflecting a read error. The rearrangement joins TRBV20-1 to TRBJ2-5; 8 positions agree with TRBD1. The CDR3 extends over 15 amino acids. Germline V gene sequence: CDR1 DFQATT, CDR2 SNEGSKA (reference sequence). V lost 3 bases, J lost 4 bases, and 10 bases stayed unmatched. Here the CDR3 reads CSARSGQGDRETQYR. The CDR3 nucleotides are TGCAGTGCTAGGTCCGGACAGGGAGACAGAGAGACCCAGTACCGC.